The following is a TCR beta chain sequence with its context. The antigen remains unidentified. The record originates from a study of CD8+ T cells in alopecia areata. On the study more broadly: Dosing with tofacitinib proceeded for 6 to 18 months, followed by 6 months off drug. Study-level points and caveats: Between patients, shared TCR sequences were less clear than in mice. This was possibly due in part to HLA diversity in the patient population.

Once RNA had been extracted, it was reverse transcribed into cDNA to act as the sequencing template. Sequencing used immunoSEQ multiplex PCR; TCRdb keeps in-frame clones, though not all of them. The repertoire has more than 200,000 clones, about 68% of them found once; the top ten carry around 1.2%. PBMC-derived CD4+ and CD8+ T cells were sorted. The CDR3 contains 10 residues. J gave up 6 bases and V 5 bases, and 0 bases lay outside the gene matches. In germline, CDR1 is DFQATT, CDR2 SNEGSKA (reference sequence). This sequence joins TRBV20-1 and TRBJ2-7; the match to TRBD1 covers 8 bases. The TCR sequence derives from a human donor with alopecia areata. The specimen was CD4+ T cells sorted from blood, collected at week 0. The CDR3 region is CSAGQGEQYF. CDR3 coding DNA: TGCAGTGCTGGACAGGGCGAGCAGTACTTC.